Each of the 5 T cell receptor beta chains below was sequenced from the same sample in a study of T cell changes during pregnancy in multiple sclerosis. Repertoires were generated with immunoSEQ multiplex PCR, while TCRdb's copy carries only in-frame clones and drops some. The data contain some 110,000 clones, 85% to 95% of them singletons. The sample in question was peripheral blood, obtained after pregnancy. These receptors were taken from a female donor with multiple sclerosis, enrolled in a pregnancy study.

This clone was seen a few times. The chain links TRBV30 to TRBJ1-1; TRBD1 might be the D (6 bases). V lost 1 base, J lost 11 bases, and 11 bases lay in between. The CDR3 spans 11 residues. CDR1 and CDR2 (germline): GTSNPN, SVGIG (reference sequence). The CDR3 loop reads CAWSGGPGAFF. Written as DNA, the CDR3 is TGTGCCTGGAGTGGGGGGCCGGGGGCTTTCTTT.

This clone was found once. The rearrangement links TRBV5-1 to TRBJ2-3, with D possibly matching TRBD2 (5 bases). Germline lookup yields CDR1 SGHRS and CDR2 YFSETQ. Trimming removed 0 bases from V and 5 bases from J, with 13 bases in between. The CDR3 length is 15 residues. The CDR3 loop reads CASSLGTRAGDTQYF. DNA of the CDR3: TGCGCCAGCAGCTTGGGCACTCGGGCGGGAGATACGCAGTATTTT.

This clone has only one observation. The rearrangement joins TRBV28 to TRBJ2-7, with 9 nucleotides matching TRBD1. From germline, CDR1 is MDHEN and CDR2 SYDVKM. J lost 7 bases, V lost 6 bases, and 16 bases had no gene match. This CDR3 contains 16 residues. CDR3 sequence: CASSILGTGTFREQYF. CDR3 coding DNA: TGTGCCAGCAGCATACTCGGGACAGGGACCTTCCGAGAGCAGTACTTC. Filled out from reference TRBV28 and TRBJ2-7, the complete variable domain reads DVKVTQSSRYLVKRTGEKVFLECVQDMDHENMFWYRQDPGLGLRLIYFSYDVKMKEKGDIPEGYSVSREKKERFSLILESASTNQTSMYLCASSILGTGTFREQYFGPGTRLTVT.

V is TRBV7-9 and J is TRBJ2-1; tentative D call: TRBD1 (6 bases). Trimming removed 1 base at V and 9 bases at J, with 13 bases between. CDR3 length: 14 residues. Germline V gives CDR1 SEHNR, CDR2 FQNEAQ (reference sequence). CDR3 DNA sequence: TGTGCCAGCAGCTTAGACAGGGTTGTCGGTGAGCAGTTCTTC. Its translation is CASSLDRVVGEQFF.

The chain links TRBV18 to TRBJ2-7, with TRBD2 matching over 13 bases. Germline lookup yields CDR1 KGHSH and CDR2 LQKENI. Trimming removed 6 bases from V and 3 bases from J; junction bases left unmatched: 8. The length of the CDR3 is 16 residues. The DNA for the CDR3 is TGTGCCAGCTCCCCGGGACTAGCGGGGACGGGCTACGAGCAGTACTTC. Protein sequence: CASSPGLAGTGYEQYF.